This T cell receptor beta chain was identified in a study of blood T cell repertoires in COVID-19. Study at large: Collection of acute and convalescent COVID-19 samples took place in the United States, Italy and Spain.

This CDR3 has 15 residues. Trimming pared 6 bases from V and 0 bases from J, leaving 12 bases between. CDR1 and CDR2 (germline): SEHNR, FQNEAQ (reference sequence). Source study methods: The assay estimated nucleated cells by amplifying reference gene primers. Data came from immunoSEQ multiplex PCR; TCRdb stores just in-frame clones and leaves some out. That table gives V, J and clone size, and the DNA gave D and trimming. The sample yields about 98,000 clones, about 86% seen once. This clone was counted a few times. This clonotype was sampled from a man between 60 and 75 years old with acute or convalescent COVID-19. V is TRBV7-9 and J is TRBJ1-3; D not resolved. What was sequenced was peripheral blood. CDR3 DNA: TGTGCCAGCAGTCCTACCCCTAGCTCTGGAAACACCATATATTTT. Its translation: CASSPTPSSGNTIYF.